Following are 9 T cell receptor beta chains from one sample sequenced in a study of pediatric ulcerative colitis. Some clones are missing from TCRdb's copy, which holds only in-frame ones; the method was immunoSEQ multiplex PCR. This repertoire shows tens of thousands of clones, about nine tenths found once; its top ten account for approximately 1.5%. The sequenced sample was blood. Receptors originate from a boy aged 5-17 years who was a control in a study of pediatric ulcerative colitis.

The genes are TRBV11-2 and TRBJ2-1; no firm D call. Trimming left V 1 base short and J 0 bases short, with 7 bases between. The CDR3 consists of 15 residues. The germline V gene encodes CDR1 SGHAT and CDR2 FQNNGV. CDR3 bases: TGTGCCAGCAGCTTAGTGGGCGGCTCCTACAATGAGCAGTTCTTC. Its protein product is CASSLVGGSYNEQFF.

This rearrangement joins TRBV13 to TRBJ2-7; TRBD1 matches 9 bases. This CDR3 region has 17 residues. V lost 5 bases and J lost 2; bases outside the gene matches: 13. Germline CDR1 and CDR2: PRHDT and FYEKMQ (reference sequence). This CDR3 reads CASSPGWGQGETYEQYF. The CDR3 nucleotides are TGTGCCAGCAGCCCGGGATGGGGACAGGGAGAAACCTACGAGCAGTACTTC.

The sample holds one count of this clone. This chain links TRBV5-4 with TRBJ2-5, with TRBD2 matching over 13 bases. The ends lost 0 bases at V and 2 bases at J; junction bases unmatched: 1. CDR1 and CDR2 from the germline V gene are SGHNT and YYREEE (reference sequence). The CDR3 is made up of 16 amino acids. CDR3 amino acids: CASSLVGLAGQETQYF. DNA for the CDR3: TGTGCCAGCAGCTTGGTGGGACTAGCGGGGCAAGAGACCCAGTACTTC.

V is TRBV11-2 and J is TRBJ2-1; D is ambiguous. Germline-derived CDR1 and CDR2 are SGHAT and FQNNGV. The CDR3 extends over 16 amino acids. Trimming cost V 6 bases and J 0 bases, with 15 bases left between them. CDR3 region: CASSSGPLSSYNEQFF. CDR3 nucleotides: TGTGCCAGCAGTTCAGGCCCCCTGAGCTCCTACAATGAGCAGTTCTTC.

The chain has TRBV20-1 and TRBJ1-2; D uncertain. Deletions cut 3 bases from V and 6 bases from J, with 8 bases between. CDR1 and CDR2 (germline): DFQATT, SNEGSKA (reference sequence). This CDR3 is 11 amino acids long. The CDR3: CSARDLNGYTF. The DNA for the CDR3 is TGCAGTGCTAGGGATCTCAATGGCTACACCTTC.

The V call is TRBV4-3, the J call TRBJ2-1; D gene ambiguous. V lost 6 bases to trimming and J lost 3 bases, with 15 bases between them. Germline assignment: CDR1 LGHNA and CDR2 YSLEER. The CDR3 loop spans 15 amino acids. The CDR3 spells CASRGGLDVYNEQFF. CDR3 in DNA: TGCGCCAGCAGAGGCGGCCTGGACGTCTACAATGAGCAGTTCTTC.

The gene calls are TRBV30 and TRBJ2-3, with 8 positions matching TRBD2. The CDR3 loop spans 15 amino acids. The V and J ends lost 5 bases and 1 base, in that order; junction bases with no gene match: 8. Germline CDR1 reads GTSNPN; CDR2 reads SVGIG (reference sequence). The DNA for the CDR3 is TGTGCCTGGGGGCCCGGGGGGGCCGGCACAGATACGCAGTATTTT. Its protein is CAWGPGGAGTDTQYF.

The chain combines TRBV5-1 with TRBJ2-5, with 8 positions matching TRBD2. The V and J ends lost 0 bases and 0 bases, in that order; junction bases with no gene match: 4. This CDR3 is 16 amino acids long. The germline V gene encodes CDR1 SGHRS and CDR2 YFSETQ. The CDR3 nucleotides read TGCGCCAGCAGCTTGGGGAGCGGGAGTCACCAAGAGACCCAGTACTTC. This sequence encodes CASSLGSGSHQETQYF.

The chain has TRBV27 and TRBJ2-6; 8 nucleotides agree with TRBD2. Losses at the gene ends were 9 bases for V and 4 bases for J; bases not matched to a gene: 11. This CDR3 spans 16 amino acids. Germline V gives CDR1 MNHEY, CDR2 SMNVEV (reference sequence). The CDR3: CARKPGGATGANVLTF. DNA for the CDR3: TGTGCCAGGAAACCGGGGGGGGCAACCGGGGCCAACGTCCTGACTTTC. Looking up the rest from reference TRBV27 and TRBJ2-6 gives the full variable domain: EAQVTQNPRYLITVTGKKLTVTCSQNMNHEYMSWYRQDPGLGLRQIYYSMNVEVTDKGDVPEGYKVSRKEKRNFPLILESPSPNQTSLYFCARKPGGATGANVLTFGAGSRLTVL.